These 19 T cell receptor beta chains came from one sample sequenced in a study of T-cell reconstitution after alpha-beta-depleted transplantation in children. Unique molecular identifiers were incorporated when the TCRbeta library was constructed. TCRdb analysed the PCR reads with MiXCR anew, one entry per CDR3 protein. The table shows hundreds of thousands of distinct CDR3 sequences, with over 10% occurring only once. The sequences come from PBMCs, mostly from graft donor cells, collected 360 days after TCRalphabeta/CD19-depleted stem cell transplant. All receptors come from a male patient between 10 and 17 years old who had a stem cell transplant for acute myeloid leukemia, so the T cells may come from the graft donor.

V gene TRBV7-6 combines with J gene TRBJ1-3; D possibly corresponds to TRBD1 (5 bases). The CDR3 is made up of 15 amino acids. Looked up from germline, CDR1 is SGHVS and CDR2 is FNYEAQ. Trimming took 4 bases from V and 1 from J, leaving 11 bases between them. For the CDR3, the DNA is TGTGCCAGCAGCTATGACAGCGGTTCTGGAAACACCATATATTTT. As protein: CASSYDSGSGNTIYF. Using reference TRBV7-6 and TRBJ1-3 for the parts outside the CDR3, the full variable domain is GAGVSQSPRYKVTKRGQDVALRCDPISGHVSLYWYRQALGQGPEFLTYFNYEAQQDKSGLPNDRFSAERPEGSISTLTIQRTEQRDSAMYRCASSYDSGSGNTIYFGEGSWLTVV.

In nucleotides, the CDR3 is TGTGCCAGCAGCCCCCCGGACTACAATGAGCAGTTCTTC. Translating gives CASSPPDYNEQFF. This chain uses TRBV13 with TRBJ2-1; D gene ambiguous. The ends were cut back, 5 bases at V and 3 bases at J, with 8 bases in the middle. Per germline, CDR1 PRHDT and CDR2 FYEKMQ (reference sequence). This CDR3 contains 13 residues.

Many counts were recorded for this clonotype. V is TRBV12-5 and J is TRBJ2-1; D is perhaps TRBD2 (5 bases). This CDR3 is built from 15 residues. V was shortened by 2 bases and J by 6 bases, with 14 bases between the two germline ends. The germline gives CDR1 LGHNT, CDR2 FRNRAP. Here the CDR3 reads CASGLSPADLNEQFF. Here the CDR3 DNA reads TGTGCTAGTGGTTTGAGTCCAGCGGATCTCAATGAGCAGTTCTTC.

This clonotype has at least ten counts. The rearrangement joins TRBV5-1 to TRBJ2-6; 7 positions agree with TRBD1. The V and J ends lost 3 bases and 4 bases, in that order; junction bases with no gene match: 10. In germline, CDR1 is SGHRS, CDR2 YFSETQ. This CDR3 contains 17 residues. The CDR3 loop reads CASSSTGSSIGANVLTF. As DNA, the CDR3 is TGCGCCAGCAGCTCGACAGGGAGTTCGATCGGGGCCAACGTCCTGACTTTC. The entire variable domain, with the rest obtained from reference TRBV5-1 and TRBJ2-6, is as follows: KAGVTQTPRYLIKTRGQQVTLSCSPISGHRSVSWYQQTPGQGLQFLFEYFSETQRNKGNFPGRFSGRQFSNSRSEMNVSTLELGDSALYLCASSSTGSSIGANVLTFGAGSRLTVL.

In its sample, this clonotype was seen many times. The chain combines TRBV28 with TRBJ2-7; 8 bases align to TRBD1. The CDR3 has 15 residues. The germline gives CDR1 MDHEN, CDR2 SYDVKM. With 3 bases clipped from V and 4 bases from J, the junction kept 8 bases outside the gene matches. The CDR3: CASSFSQGAAYEQYF. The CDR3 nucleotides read TGTGCCAGCAGTTTTTCCCAGGGGGCTGCGTACGAGCAGTACTTC.

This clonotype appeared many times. The DNA for the CDR3 is TGCGCCAGCAGCTTGAAGGCAGGGGGGCAGGAGACCCAGTACTTC. This gives the protein CASSLKAGGQETQYF. The chain is built from TRBV5-1 and TRBJ2-5; D possibly corresponds to TRBD1 (7 bases). Germline V lookup: CDR1 SGHRS, CDR2 YFSETQ. CDR3 size: 15 residues. V was clipped by 1 base and J by 5 bases, with 15 bases between them.

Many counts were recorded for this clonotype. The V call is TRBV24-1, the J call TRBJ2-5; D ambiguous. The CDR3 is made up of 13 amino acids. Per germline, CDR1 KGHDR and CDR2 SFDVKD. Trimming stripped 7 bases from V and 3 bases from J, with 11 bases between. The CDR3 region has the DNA TGTGCCACCAGCCCCTTAGGGAAAGAGACCCAGTACTTC. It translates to CATSPLGKETQYF.

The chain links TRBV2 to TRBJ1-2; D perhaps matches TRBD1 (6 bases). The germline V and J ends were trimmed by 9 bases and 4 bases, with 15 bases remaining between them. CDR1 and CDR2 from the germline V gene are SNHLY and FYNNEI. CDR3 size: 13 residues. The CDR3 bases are TGTGCCAGATCAATTGACAGGTTCTATGGCTACACCTTC. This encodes CARSIDRFYGYTF.

The DNA of the CDR3 is TGTGCCAGCAGTTCTAGCGGGAGAAAGTATGAGCAGTTCTTC. It translates to CASSSSGRKYEQFF. The rearrangement links TRBV12-3 or TRBV12-4 to TRBJ2-1; 10 positions match TRBD2. V lost 4 bases and J lost 8; bases outside the gene matches: 5. The CDR3 length is 14 residues.

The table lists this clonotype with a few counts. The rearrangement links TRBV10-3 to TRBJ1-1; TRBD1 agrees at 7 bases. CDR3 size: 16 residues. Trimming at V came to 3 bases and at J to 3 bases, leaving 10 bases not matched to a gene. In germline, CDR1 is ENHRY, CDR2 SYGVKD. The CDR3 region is CAISDYRGSLDTEAFF. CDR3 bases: TGTGCCATCAGTGATTACAGGGGAAGTCTAGACACTGAAGCTTTCTTT.

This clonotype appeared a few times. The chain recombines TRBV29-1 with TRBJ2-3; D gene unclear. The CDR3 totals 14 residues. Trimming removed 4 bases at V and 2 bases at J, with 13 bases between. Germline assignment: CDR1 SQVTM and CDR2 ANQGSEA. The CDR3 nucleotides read TGCAGCGTTGTTACCATGGGGTCCACAGATACGCAGTATTTT. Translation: CSVVTMGSTDTQYF.

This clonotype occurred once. Here the CDR3 DNA reads TGTGCCAGCAGGCCGCAGGGGAGTGGATTCGGGCCCCAGCATTTT. Protein: CASRPQGSGFGPQHF. The J gene is TRBJ1-5, the V gene TRBV27, with a tentative D call TRBD1 (6 bases). The germline V gene has CDR1 MNHEY and CDR2 SMNVEV (reference sequence). V was clipped by 6 bases and J by 9 bases, with 21 bases between them. The CDR3 extends over 15 amino acids.

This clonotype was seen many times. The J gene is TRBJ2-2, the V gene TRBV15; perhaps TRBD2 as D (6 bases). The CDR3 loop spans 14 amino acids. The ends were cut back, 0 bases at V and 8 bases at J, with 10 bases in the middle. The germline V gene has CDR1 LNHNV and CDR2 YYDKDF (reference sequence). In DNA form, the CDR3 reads TGTGCCACCAGCAGAGATGGAGGGGCTGGGGAGCTGTTTTTT. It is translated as CATSRDGGAGELFF.

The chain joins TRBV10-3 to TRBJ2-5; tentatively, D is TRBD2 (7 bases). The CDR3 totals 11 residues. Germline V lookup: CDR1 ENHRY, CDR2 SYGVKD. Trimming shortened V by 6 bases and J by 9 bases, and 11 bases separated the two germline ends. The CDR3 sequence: CAISGGLAQYF. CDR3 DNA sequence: TGTGCCATCAGCGGGGGGCTAGCCCAGTACTTC.

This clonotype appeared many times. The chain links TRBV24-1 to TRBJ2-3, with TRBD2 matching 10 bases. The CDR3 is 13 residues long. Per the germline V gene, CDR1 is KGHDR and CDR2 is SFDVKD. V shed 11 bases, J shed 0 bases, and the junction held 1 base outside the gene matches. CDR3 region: CAISGGSTDTQYF. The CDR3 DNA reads TGTGCCATTAGCGGGGGGAGCACAGATACGCAGTATTTT.

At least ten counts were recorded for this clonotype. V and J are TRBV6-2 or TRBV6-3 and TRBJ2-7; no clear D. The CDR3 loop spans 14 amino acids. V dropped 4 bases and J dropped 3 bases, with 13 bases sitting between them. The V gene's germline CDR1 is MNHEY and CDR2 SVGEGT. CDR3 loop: CASSFLAVFYEQYF. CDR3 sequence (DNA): TGTGCCAGCAGTTTTTTGGCTGTTTTCTACGAGCAGTACTTC.

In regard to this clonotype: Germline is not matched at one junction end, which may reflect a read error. CDR3 in amino acids: CGSFSRTRYYEQYF. The DNA for the CDR3 is TGTGGCAGCTTTTCCAGGACTAGATATTACGAGCAGTACTTC. V usage is TRBV28 and J usage is TRBJ2-7, with 7 bases fitting TRBD2. Germline CDR1 and CDR2: MDHEN and SYDVKM. CDR3 size: 14 residues. The whole variable domain, remainder taken from reference TRBV28 and TRBJ2-7, is DVKVTQSSRYLVKRTGEKVFLECVQDMDHENMFWYRQDPGLGLRLIYFSYDVKMKEKGDIPEGYSVSREKKERFSLILESASTNQTSMYLCGSFSRTRYYEQYFGPGTRLTVT.

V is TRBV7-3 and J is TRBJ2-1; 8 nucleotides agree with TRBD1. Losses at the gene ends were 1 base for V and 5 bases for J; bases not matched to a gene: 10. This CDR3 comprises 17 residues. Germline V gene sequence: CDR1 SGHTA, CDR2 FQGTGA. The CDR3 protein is CASSLRQGASSHNEQFF. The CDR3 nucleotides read TGTGCCAGCAGCTTAAGGCAGGGGGCTAGTTCACACAATGAGCAGTTCTTC.

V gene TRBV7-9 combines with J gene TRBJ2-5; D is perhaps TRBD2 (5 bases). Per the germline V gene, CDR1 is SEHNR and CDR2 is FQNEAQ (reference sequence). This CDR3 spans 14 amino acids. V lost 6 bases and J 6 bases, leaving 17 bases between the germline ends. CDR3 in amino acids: CASRGDYTMKTQYF. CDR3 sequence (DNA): TGTGCCAGCAGGGGAGACTATACAATGAAGACCCAGTACTTC.